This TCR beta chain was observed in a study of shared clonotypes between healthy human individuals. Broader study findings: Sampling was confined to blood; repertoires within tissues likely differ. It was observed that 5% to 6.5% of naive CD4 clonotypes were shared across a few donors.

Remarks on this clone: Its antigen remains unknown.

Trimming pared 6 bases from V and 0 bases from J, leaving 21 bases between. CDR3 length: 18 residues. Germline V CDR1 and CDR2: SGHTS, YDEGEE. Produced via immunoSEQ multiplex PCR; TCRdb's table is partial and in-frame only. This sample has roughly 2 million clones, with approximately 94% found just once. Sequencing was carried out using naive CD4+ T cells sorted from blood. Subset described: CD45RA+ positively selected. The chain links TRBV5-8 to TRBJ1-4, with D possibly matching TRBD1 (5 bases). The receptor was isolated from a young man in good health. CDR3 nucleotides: TGTGCCAGCAACCTGGGACCAGGACGTTTCGCAACTAATGAAAAACTGTTTTTT. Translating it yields CASNLGPGRFATNEKLFF.